This T cell receptor (beta chain) was captured by sequencing in a study of T cell responses to AZD1222 COVID-19 vaccine. The overall study: Second-dose recipients at about 4 or about 12 weeks were treated as one pooled group.

The protocol was immunoSEQ multiplex PCR, while the TCRdb copy is restricted to in-frame clones and leaves out a portion. This table has 90,000 to 95,000 clones, 88% appearing once. The CDR3 consists of 18 residues. CDR1 and CDR2 from the germline V gene are MNHEY and SMNVEV (reference sequence). Trimming cost V 0 bases and J 10 bases; bases outside gene matches: 15. V gene TRBV27 combines with J gene TRBJ1-6; 7 bases align to TRBD1. Sequenced here: peripheral blood, sampled on day 0 of AZD1222 vaccination. This clonotype was obtained from an adult in good health. The chain's CDR3 is CASSLSWRSGTAKSPLHF. The CDR3 DNA is TGTGCCAGCAGTTTATCGTGGAGGAGCGGGACAGCGAAGTCACCCCTCCACTTT.